The rows below give T cell receptor beta chains drawn from one sample of a study of blood T cells in healthy people across ages. TCRdb re-called the 5' RACE reads through MiXCR, storing one row per CDR3 protein. This table holds fewer than 1 million distinct CDR3 sequences, about 42% found once. The sample taken for sequencing was blood. These receptors originate from a man aged 55 to 70 in good health. The CDR3 runs from the conserved cysteine through the conserved F or W.

V gene: TRBV6-6; CDR3 protein: CASSKGLAGPTDTQYF
V gene: TRBV18; CDR3 protein: CASSPAGDTQYF
V gene: TRBV28; CDR3 protein: CASSPTDRAYGYTF
V gene: TRBV28; CDR3 protein: CASTSRIGNYEQYF
V gene: TRBV20-1; CDR3 protein: CSVDTIGGQTVGELFF
V gene: TRBV6-1; CDR3 protein: CASIEAFRAYDEQYF
V gene: TRBV29-1; CDR3 protein: CSSGGNEQFF
V gene: TRBV7-9; CDR3 protein: CASSSDRQGYNEQFF
V gene: TRBV15; CDR3 protein: CATSRDQGSRGYTF
V gene: TRBV7-2; CDR3 protein: CASSLGDVGSYEQYF
V gene: TRBV7-2; CDR3 protein: CASSPGGPRWETQYF
V gene: TRBV20-1; CDR3 protein: CSAREILRGNYGYTF
V gene: TRBV29-1; CDR3 protein: CSVGQGSYEQYF
V gene: TRBV30; CDR3 protein: CAWRTGTSGGYNEQFF
V gene: TRBV12-3/TRBV12-4; CDR3 protein: CASRPGQGSTEAFF
V gene: TRBV5-1; CDR3 protein: CASSLSARASHEQYF
V gene: TRBV7-2; CDR3 protein: CASSFKGTPPDTQYF
V gene: TRBV15; CDR3 protein: CATSRDTGSQETQYF
V gene: TRBV2; CDR3 protein: CASTRSTASGDEQYF
V gene: TRBV29-1; CDR3 protein: CSVIHRGLRGYTF
V gene: TRBV6-6; CDR3 protein: CASSTGGADGYTF
V gene: TRBV11-1; CDR3 protein: CASSFGPGADTGELFF
V gene: TRBV7-3; CDR3 protein: CASSLLAGGLDEQFF
V gene: TRBV7-2; CDR3 protein: CASSLAPGASKNIQYF
V gene: TRBV9; CDR3 protein: CASSVAGEDGYGYTF
V gene: TRBV5-4; CDR3 protein: CASSTSGEAVKNIQYF
V gene: TRBV3-1; CDR3 protein: CASSQAYNSSLHF
V gene: TRBV27; CDR3 protein: CASSYDRVYNEQFF